A single sample is the source of the 23 T cell receptor beta chains below, sequenced in a study of cytomegalovirus exposure and HLA in healthy donors. Amplification used 60 Vbeta primers and 13 Jbeta primers. The protocol was immunoSEQ multiplex PCR, while the TCRdb copy is restricted to in-frame clones and leaves out a portion. The repertoire holds 100,000 to 150,000 clones, with 80% as singletons. What was sequenced was PBMCs. The source is a man aged 25 to 40 in good health and CMV-seronegative.

This sequence joins TRBV7-2 and TRBJ2-2; 10 nucleotides line up with TRBD2. The V gene's germline CDR1 is SGHTA and CDR2 FQGNSA. The length of the CDR3 is 18 residues. The trim removed 2 bases at V and 5 bases at J, leaving 11 bases unmatched. The CDR3 loop reads CASSLSLAGARGTGELFF. The DNA of the CDR3 is TGTGCCAGCAGCTTATCTCTAGCGGGAGCCCGGGGTACCGGGGAGCTGTTTTTT.

The table lists this clone with a count of one. The CDR3 bases are TGTGCCAGCAGCCAAGACAATTTGAACTACGAGCAGTACTTC. Encoded protein: CASSQDNLNYEQYF. V and J are TRBV6-5 and TRBJ2-7; D gene ambiguous. CDR1 is MNHEY, CDR2 SVGAGI, per germline. The CDR3 extends over 14 amino acids. With 6 bases removed from V and 3 bases from J, the gap between germline ends came to 15 bases.

This clone was counted only a few times. The chain has TRBV7-9 and TRBJ2-5; weak D call: TRBD2 (6 bases). The germline V gene has CDR1 SEHNR and CDR2 FQNEAQ (reference sequence). This CDR3 spans 15 amino acids. Trimming removed 7 bases at V and 2 bases at J, with 17 bases between. CDR3 protein: CASTSPRDLQETQYF. DNA of the CDR3: TGTGCCAGCACCTCGCCCCGGGACTTGCAAGAGACCCAGTACTTC.

Remarks on this clone: A read error may produce the germline difference seen at one junction end. This sequence joins TRBV6-6 and TRBJ1-2; possibly TRBD1 for D (5 bases). Germline CDR1 is MNHNY and CDR2 is SVGAGI (reference sequence). This CDR3 has 13 residues. The CDR3 loop reads CASSLTEVYGYPF. The CDR3 nucleotides are TGTGCCAGCAGCCTGACAGAGGTCTATGGCTACCCCTTC.

V gene TRBV7-3 combines with J gene TRBJ1-1, with a weak D call TRBD1 (6 bases). There are 16 residues in the CDR3. The germline gives CDR1 SGHTA, CDR2 FQGTGA. Trimming shortened V by 2 bases and J by 1 base, and 14 bases separated the two germline ends. CDR3 in DNA: TGTGCCAGCAGCTTACAGCAGGGGAGGGGGAACACTGAAGCTTTCTTT. Amino acids: CASSLQQGRGNTEAFF.

This clone was recorded a few times. The CDR3 coding sequence is TGTGCCAGTAGTTGGGGGGATGTCTCCTACGAGCAGTACTTC. This translates into CASSWGDVSYEQYF. The rearrangement uses TRBV19 and TRBJ2-7; a weak D match, TRBD2 (6 bases). The CDR3 has 14 amino acids. From germline, CDR1 is LNHDA and CDR2 SQIVND (reference sequence). The V end lost 5 bases, the J end lost 0 bases, and 11 bases lay between the germline ends. Together with reference TRBV19 and TRBJ2-7, the CDR3 gives the full variable domain: DGGITQSPKYLFRKEGQNVTLSCEQNLNHDAMYWYRQDPGQGLRLIYYSQIVNDFQKGDIAEGYSVSREKKESFPLTVTSAQKNPTAFYLCASSWGDVSYEQYFGPGTRLTVT.

This clone was counted only a few times. The V gene is TRBV7-9, the J gene TRBJ2-3, with TRBD2 matching 12 bases. The germline gives CDR1 SEHNR, CDR2 FQNEAQ (reference sequence). Trimming removed 7 bases from V and 5 bases from J; junction bases left unmatched: 10. The CDR3 is made up of 16 amino acids. Here the CDR3 reads CASTDWTSGAKDTQYF. The CDR3 DNA sequence: TGTGCCAGCACCGACTGGACTAGCGGGGCGAAAGATACGCAGTATTTT.

The genes are TRBV5-4 and TRBJ1-6; no firm D call. Germline CDR1 is SGHNT and CDR2 is YYREEE (reference sequence). Trimming took off 2 bases at V and 0 bases at J, with 9 bases between the two ends. The CDR3 covers 16 residues. The CDR3 DNA is TGTGCCAGCAGCTTCTTACAGAGCTCCTATAATTCACCCCTCCACTTT. This gives the protein CASSFLQSSYNSPLHF.

This clone was counted only a few times. The gene calls are TRBV9 and TRBJ2-3; no definite D call. V shed 2 bases and J shed 5 bases, with 6 bases lying between them. The CDR3 covers 12 residues. From germline, CDR1 is SGDLS and CDR2 YYNGEE. The CDR3 is CASSVSQDTQYF. The CDR3 nucleotides are TGTGCCAGCAGCGTGTCCCAAGATACGCAGTATTTT.

This clone showed up just a few times. This sequence joins TRBV10-1 and TRBJ1-1; weak D call: TRBD1 (5 bases). CDR3 length equals 12 residues. The germline V and J ends were trimmed by 3 bases and 8 bases, with 10 bases remaining between them. Germline V CDR1 and CDR2: WNHNN, SYGVQD (reference sequence). CDR3 in amino acids: CASSEDSSEAFF. The CDR3 DNA reads TGCGCCAGCAGTGAAGACAGCTCCGAAGCTTTCTTT.

This chain connects TRBV18 to TRBJ2-3; D possibly corresponds to TRBD2 (6 bases). Between the trimmed V and J ends, which lost 5 bases and 6 bases, there was a span of 18 bases. The CDR3 is 15 amino acids. Germline loops: CDR1 KGHSH, CDR2 LQKENI. The CDR3 DNA sequence: TGTGCCAGCTCAAACCTAGAGATAGGAGGGGATACGCAGTATTTT. Residues: CASSNLEIGGDTQYF.

V gene TRBV27 combines with J gene TRBJ1-5; D may be TRBD1 (5 bases). Germline V gives CDR1 MNHEY, CDR2 SMNVEV (reference sequence). The CDR3 loop spans 17 amino acids. With 0 bases removed from V and 0 bases from J, the gap between germline ends came to 12 bases. The DNA for the CDR3 is TGTGCCAGCAGTTTATCGGGACTGACCCTTAGCAATCAGCCCCAGCATTTT. This gives the protein CASSLSGLTLSNQPQHF.

This chain connects TRBV27 to TRBJ2-7; D not certain. V was shortened by 1 base and J by 3 bases, with 10 bases between the two germline ends. The length of the CDR3 is 14 residues. Germline-derived CDR1 and CDR2 are MNHEY and SMNVEV (reference sequence). The CDR3 DNA reads TGTGCCAGCAGTTTATTCCCCGCAGGCTACGAGCAGTACTTC. Protein sequence: CASSLFPAGYEQYF.

The V gene is TRBV21-1, the J gene TRBJ2-6; the table's D call, TRBD1, was not checked against the DNA. TRBV21-1 is assigned pseudogene status. This CDR3 has 18 amino acids. CDR3 sequence reads: CASSKRDSPYSGANVLTF. CDR3 coding DNA: TGTGCCAGCAGCAAAAGGGACAGCCCCTACTCTGGGGCCAACGTCCTGACTTTC.

This clone was counted between two and nine times. The V gene is TRBV10-3, the J gene TRBJ1-1; tentatively, D is TRBD1 (5 bases). Germline lookup yields CDR1 ENHRY and CDR2 SYGVKD. This CDR3 is 18 amino acids long. Trimming took off 7 bases at V and 1 base at J, with 25 bases between the two ends. CDR3 nucleotide sequence: TGTGCCATCACCACCGACAGTAGTACGTGGAACCCGAACACTGAAGCTTTCTTT. Translated, it gives CAITTDSSTWNPNTEAFF.

This clone occurred a few times. This chain connects TRBV18 to TRBJ1-1; 10 nucleotides align to TRBD1. The CDR3 length is 15 residues. Trimming removed 3 bases from V and 4 bases from J; junction bases left unmatched: 5. Germline assignment: CDR1 KGHSH and CDR2 LQKENI. CDR3 region: CASSPGQGPGTEAFF. The DNA of the CDR3 is TGTGCCAGCTCACCGGGACAGGGGCCGGGCACTGAAGCTTTCTTT.

V usage is TRBV7-9 and J usage is TRBJ2-5; 7 bases line up with TRBD2. Trimming at V came to 4 bases and at J to 4 bases, leaving 12 bases not matched to a gene. Germline V CDR1 and CDR2: SEHNR, FQNEAQ (reference sequence). The CDR3 is made up of 16 amino acids. CDR3 protein: CASSWGRREGPETQYF. CDR3 nucleotide sequence: TGTGCCAGCAGCTGGGGTAGGAGGGAGGGCCCAGAGACCCAGTACTTC.

This chain links TRBV29-1 with TRBJ2-2; D unresolved. This CDR3 is 16 amino acids long. Trimming pared 1 base from V and 6 bases from J, leaving 18 bases between. The germline V gene encodes CDR1 SQVTM and CDR2 ANQGSEA. As DNA, the CDR3 is TGCAGCGTTGAAGGTCCCCGCCACGCAGGCGCCGGGGAGCTGTTTTTT. Protein: CSVEGPRHAGAGELFF.

This clone was seen more than once but under ten times. The chain links TRBV6-6 to TRBJ2-7, with D possibly being TRBD2 (5 bases). CDR3 length equals 12 residues. CDR1 MNHNY and CDR2 SVGAGI come from the germline V gene (reference sequence). V was clipped by 6 bases and J by 4 bases, with 10 bases between them. The CDR3 here is CASSSGGYEQYF. CDR3 DNA: TGTGCCAGCAGCTCCGGAGGTTACGAGCAGTACTTC.

V is TRBV19 and J is TRBJ2-7, with no clear D. Per germline, CDR1 LNHDA and CDR2 SQIVND (reference sequence). The V and J ends lost 0 bases and 0 bases respectively, with 12 bases between them. This CDR3 is 16 amino acids long. CDR3 DNA sequence: TGTGCCAGTAGTATAGATCTTCTGAGTTCCTCCTACGAGCAGTACTTC. As protein: CASSIDLLSSSYEQYF.

The chain recombines TRBV2 with TRBJ2-7; 9 bases align to TRBD1. Germline CDR1 reads SNHLY; CDR2 reads FYNNEI. V lost 8 bases to trimming and J lost 3 bases; unmatched junction nucleotides: 5. There are 13 residues in the CDR3. The CDR3 sequence is CASGTGILYEQYF. The CDR3 DNA sequence: TGTGCCAGCGGGACAGGGATTCTCTACGAGCAGTACTTC.

This clone has just a few counts. This chain links TRBV11-2 with TRBJ1-3, with 11 positions matching TRBD1. The CDR3 covers 17 residues. The germline gives CDR1 SGHAT, CDR2 FQNNGV. V trimming: 4 bases; J trimming: 3 bases; junction bases outside the gene matches: 8. The CDR3 DNA is TGTGCCAGCAGCTCCCTGGACAGGGGGCTTGTTGGAAACACCATATATTTT. This codes for CASSSLDRGLVGNTIYF.

This clone was found once. The V gene is TRBV5-5, the J gene TRBJ2-5, with 9 bases identical to TRBD2. The CDR3 is made up of 14 amino acids. V gave up 5 bases and J gave up 5 bases; unmatched junction bases: 7. The germline gives CDR1 SGHKS, CDR2 YYEKEE (reference sequence). CDR3 sequence reads: CASRLGSGGETQYF. In nucleotides, the CDR3 is TGTGCCAGCAGACTGGGGAGCGGGGGGGAGACCCAGTACTTC.